The clone carrying this TCR beta chain came up a few times. The method was immunoSEQ multiplex PCR; TCRdb's version includes in-frame clones alone and lacks a portion of them. The table has some 96,000 clones, 88% seen once. The sample belongs to a study of T cell responses to AZD1222 COVID-19 vaccine. Study information: Pooled together were second doses at about 4 or about 12 weeks.

There are 17 residues in the CDR3. The germline V gene has CDR1 SGHAT and CDR2 FQNNGV. Trimming took off 5 bases at V and 8 bases at J, with 24 bases between the two ends. The rearrangement links TRBV11-2 to TRBJ1-4, with D tentatively TRBD1 (6 bases). This receptor was taken from an adult in good health. Material: peripheral blood, obtained on day 0 of AZD1222 vaccination. CDR3 nucleotide sequence: TGTGCCAGCAGCGAAGAGGGGGACCCTACCACAAGGGAAAAACTGTTTTTT. It specifies CASSEEGDPTTREKLFF.